This T cell receptor beta chain was identified in a study of regulatory T cells in long-lasting Graves disease (dated by TCRdb to 2020 to 2023). The study in broad terms: Persistent Graves' disease was defined as persistently positive TSH receptor autoantibodies together with antithyroid drug treatment for over 5 years. Persistent Graves' disease patients in the clinical cohort had taken antithyroid drugs for roughly ten years on average. The study was registered as a clinical trial and conducted in China. A total of 33 samples were covered by TCR sequencing, comprising approximately 13 persistent and 20 or so newly diagnosed Graves' disease patients. Patients with persistent Graves' disease were compared with patients with newly diagnosed Graves' disease using TCR sequencing and RNA sequencing of peripheral blood. Broader findings and caveats from the paper: Only peripheral blood was studied, because thyroid tissue, the primary lesion, was inaccessible. Compared with newly diagnosed patients, persistent Graves' disease patients had lower TCR Shannon entropy and fewer highly expanded clones, which suggests clonal expansion. Persistent disease showed preferential use of TRBV28, TRBJ1-2 and TRBJ2-5, whereas newly diagnosed disease favored TRBV20-1 and TRBJ2-1. More public clonotypes were shared among persistent patients (roughly 3,000) than among newly diagnosed patients (966). Sequencing and analysis were limited to the TCR beta chain. The authors acknowledged the small sample size as a limitation that may reduce accuracy.

Libraries were constructed by multiplex PCR. Sequencing was carried out with an Illumina HiSeq 4000. iRepertoire HTBI primers and Arm-PCR amplification of CDR3 regions were used to construct TCR beta libraries. Gel purification was performed on PCR products prior to sequencing. In the paper's pipeline: A total of fewer than 80 TRBV and approximately 15 TRBJ segments were identified across samples and were used for gene usage analysis of CDR3 amino acid clonotypes. COPE and FqMerger were used to merge the filtered high-quality paired reads into contigs. BLAST was used to align contigs to the IMGT TRBV, TRBD and TRBJ reference genes, and CDR3 was defined following IMGT. Clonotypes above 0.1% frequency were classified as highly expanded clones. Shannon entropy was used to measure repertoire diversity, and the Gini coefficient was used to measure V-J evenness. A clonotype found in more than one individual was treated as public. TCRdb trimmed public reads at Q25 via fastp, called clones via MiXCR and kept in-frame beta chains. Each entry merges the rows of one CDR3 protein and shows their most common DNA and genes. These V and J calls are TCRdb output, not the study's own analysis. Counted in this sample were roughly 400,000 distinct CDR3 sequences; around 20% of them appeared once. The ten largest clones capture around 20% of the sample.

The time point label of this sample denotes: persistent/refractory GD, antithyroid drugs over 5 years with positive TRAb. RNA was extracted from PBMCs in TRIzol for both TCR sequencing and RNA sequencing. Graves' disease was diagnosed according to American Thyroid Association guidelines. The patients came from an endocrinology department in Xi'an, China. Each patient gave 7 to 9.5 milliliters of peripheral blood, collected in an EDTA anticoagulant tube. Ficoll Paque Plus density gradient separation was used to isolate PBMCs, and no further T cell sorting was performed. An Agilent 2100 Bioanalyzer and agarose gel were used to assess RNA quality, and a NanoDrop 2000 was used to measure RNA concentration. V is cut by 5 bases and J by 2 bases, and the space between the germline ends is 13 bases. From cysteine to phenylalanine, the CDR3 is 14 amino acids long. The sequence is cut down to CDR3 DNA, 42 bases in frame from base 1. Per the germline V gene, MNHEY is the CDR1 and SVGEGT is the CDR2.

A remark on this clonotype: No cognate antigen has been identified for it. Per-base quality was not reported, and no clone a single base away is much larger than it.

Recombination joined TRBV6-2 or TRBV6-3 with TRBJ2-7; the D gene is not confidently resolved. This TCR came from a female donor with Graves disease. Material: peripheral blood mononuclear cells (PBMCs), obtained when the disease was refractory, from a patient treated with antithyroid drugs. The CDR3 here reads CASSPYSLAYEQYF. The DNA sequence follows: TGTGCCAGCAGTCCCTATTCTCTAGCCTACGAGCAGTACTTC.